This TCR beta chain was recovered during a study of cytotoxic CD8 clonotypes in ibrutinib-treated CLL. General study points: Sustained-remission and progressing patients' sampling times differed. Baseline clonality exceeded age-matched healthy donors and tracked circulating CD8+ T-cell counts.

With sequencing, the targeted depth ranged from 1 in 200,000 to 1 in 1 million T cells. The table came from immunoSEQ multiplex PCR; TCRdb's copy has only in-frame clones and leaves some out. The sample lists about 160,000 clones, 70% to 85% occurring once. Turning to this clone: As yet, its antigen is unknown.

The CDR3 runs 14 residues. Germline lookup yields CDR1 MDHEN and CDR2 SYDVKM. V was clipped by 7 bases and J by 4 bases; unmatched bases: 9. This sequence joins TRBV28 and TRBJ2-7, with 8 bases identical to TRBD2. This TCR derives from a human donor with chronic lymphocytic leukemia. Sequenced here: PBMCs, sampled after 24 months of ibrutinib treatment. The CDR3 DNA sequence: TGTGCCAGCAACATGGGCGGGAGGCAATACGAGCAGTACTTC. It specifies CASNMGGRQYEQYF.